What follows is one T cell receptor beta chain and its context. Its antigen is unknown. The data stem from a study of cytomegalovirus exposure and HLA in healthy donors. Study overall: It was reported in a later analysis that the approximately 120 validation repertoires used the same platform as the roughly 640 first-cohort repertoires.

Points from the study as a whole: A list of approximately 150 TCR beta chains associated with cytomegalovirus was given. Many donors shared some public TCRs, even though most TCR sequences were rare.

The protocol was immunoSEQ multiplex PCR, while the TCRdb copy is restricted to in-frame clones and leaves out a portion. This table holds roughly 65,000 clones, about 94% found once. CDR3 length equals 16 residues. V lost 4 bases to trimming and J lost 3 bases, with 16 bases between them. Germline lookup yields CDR1 SGHRS and CDR2 YFSETQ. Separate from the approximately 670-subject first cohort, the approximately 120-subject validation cohort was the one that the donors belonged to. Sequencing was carried out using PBMCs. This TCR was recovered from a man aged 18 to 29 in good health and CMV-seropositive. The chain recombines TRBV5-1 with TRBJ2-2; D is perhaps TRBD2 (5 bases). CDR3 residues: CASSLMTTRDTGELFF. CDR3 coding DNA: TGCGCCAGCAGCCTGATGACGACGAGGGACACCGGGGAGCTGTTTTTT.